This is a list of T cell receptor beta chains from one sample in a study of long-term antiretroviral therapy in people with HIV. Clones were read by immunoSEQ multiplex PCR, and TCRdb kept only the in-frame ones, dropping some. The table lists around 30,000 clones, approximately 81% of them singletons. Specimen: unsorted PBMCs, collected 2.3 years after starting antiretroviral therapy. The source of these receptors is a man in his forties with HIV. CDR3s include the opening cysteine and the closing phenylalanine or tryptophan. The order of the fields is D gene, J gene, V gene, clone size, CDR3 protein, CDR3 DNA. The D gene is left open where the match is weak. The size entry is marked missing in some rows and otherwise reads once, few, many or a size class.

d_gene: NA
j_gene: TRBJ1-2
v_gene: TRBV7-9
abundance: medium-sized
CDR3aa: CASSSTLAGLDLNYGYTF
CDR3nt: TGTGCCAGCAGCTCCACCCTCGCGGGACTCGATCTTAACTATGGCTACACCTTC

d_gene: NA
j_gene: TRBJ2-5
v_gene: TRBV12-5
abundance: once
CDR3aa: CASGLHEETQYF
CDR3nt: TGTGCTAGTGGCCTGCACGAGGAGACCCAGTACTTC

d_gene: NA
j_gene: TRBJ1-1
v_gene: TRBV30
abundance: NA
CDR3aa: CAWSRDENTEAFF
CDR3nt: TGTGCCTGGAGTCGGGACGAGAACACTGAAGCTTTCTTT

d_gene: NA
j_gene: TRBJ1-1
v_gene: TRBV5-1
abundance: NA
CDR3aa: CASSLGAGLNTEAFF
CDR3nt: TGCGCCAGCAGCTTGGGGGCAGGGTTGAACACTGAAGCTTTCTTT

d_gene: TRBD2
j_gene: TRBJ2-7
v_gene: TRBV4-1
abundance: NA
CDR3aa: CASSQESGGLYYEQYF
CDR3nt: TGCGCCAGCAGCCAAGAAAGCGGGGGTCTCTACTACGAGCAGTACTTC

d_gene: NA
j_gene: TRBJ1-1
v_gene: TRBV4-1
abundance: NA
CDR3aa: CASSQSGRDPFF
CDR3nt: TGCGCCAGCAGCCAGAGCGGGAGGGACCCGTTCTTT

d_gene: TRBD2
j_gene: TRBJ2-1
v_gene: TRBV11-2
abundance: NA
CDR3aa: CASSSRLAGAWNEQFF
CDR3nt: TGTGCCAGCAGCTCCAGACTAGCGGGGGCCTGGAATGAGCAGTTCTTC

d_gene: TRBD1
j_gene: TRBJ2-7
v_gene: TRBV6-1
abundance: NA
CDR3aa: CASSDQYRTGAHEQYF
CDR3nt: TGTGCCAGCAGTGATCAATATAGGACAGGGGCCCACGAGCAGTACTTC

d_gene: NA
j_gene: TRBJ1-3
v_gene: TRBV10-1
abundance: NA
CDR3aa: CASSDTIWNTIYF
CDR3nt: TGCGCCAGCAGCGACACTATTTGGAACACCATATATTTT

d_gene: NA
j_gene: TRBJ1-1
v_gene: TRBV5-1
abundance: NA
CDR3aa: CASSSPNTEAFF
CDR3nt: TGCGCCAGCAGCTCGCCGAACACTGAAGCTTTCTTT

d_gene: NA
j_gene: TRBJ1-1
v_gene: TRBV7-9
abundance: NA
CDR3aa: CASSDGGYSYMNTEAFF
CDR3nt: TGTGCCAGCAGCGACGGGGGGTACTCCTACATGAACACTGAAGCTTTCTTT

d_gene: TRBD1
j_gene: TRBJ1-2
v_gene: TRBV4-1
abundance: NA
CDR3aa: CASSQGDEGAGYGYTF
CDR3nt: TGCGCCAGCAGCCAAGGCGATGAGGGGGCTGGCTATGGCTACACCTTC

d_gene: NA
j_gene: TRBJ2-1
v_gene: TRBV30
abundance: NA
CDR3aa: CAWSGYNEQFF
CDR3nt: TGTGCCTGGAGTGGATACAATGAGCAGTTCTTC

d_gene: NA
j_gene: TRBJ2-5
v_gene: TRBV5-1
abundance: NA
CDR3aa: CASSTDDGKTQYF
CDR3nt: TGCGCCAGCAGTACCGATGACGGGAAGACCCAGTACTTC

d_gene: NA
j_gene: TRBJ1-6
v_gene: TRBV6-1
abundance: NA
CDR3aa: CASSEPTYNSPLHF
CDR3nt: TGTGCCAGCAGTGAACCTACCTATAATTCACCCCTCCACTTT

d_gene: NA
j_gene: TRBJ2-7
v_gene: TRBV6-5
abundance: few
CDR3aa: CASSYSYRGPLHEQYF
CDR3nt: TGTGCCAGCAGTTACTCGTACCGGGGCCCTCTGCACGAGCAGTACTTC

d_gene: TRBD2
j_gene: TRBJ2-2
v_gene: TRBV27
abundance: NA
CDR3aa: CASSLSGLGLANTGELFF
CDR3nt: TGTGCCAGCAGTTTATCGGGCTTGGGACTAGCGAACACCGGGGAGCTGTTTTTT

d_gene: TRBD1
j_gene: TRBJ1-4
v_gene: TRBV5-1
abundance: NA
CDR3aa: CASSGGQGGREKLFF
CDR3nt: TGCGCCAGCAGCGGAGGACAGGGAGGTCGGGAAAAACTGTTTTTT

d_gene: NA
j_gene: TRBJ1-2
v_gene: TRBV19
abundance: few
CDR3aa: CASSIRRFYGYTF
CDR3nt: TGTGCCAGTAGTATTCGTAGATTCTATGGCTACACCTTC

d_gene: NA
j_gene: TRBJ1-1
v_gene: TRBV18
abundance: NA
CDR3aa: CASSLEVNTEAFF
CDR3nt: TGTGCCAGCTCACTGGAGGTGAACACTGAAGCTTTCTTT

d_gene: NA
j_gene: TRBJ2-1
v_gene: TRBV9
abundance: NA
CDR3aa: CASSVGPRGGGEDEQFF
CDR3nt: TGTGCCAGCAGCGTAGGGCCCAGGGGAGGTGGAGAGGATGAGCAGTTCTTC

d_gene: NA
j_gene: TRBJ1-4
v_gene: TRBV6-5
abundance: NA
CDR3aa: CASSHRVATNEKLFF
CDR3nt: TGTGCCAGCAGCCATCGGGTGGCTACTAATGAAAAACTGTTTTTT